Listed here are 29 T cell receptor beta chains from one sample, sequenced in a study of graft-versus-host responses after intestinal transplantation. Generated by immunoSEQ multiplex PCR, the TCRdb table keeps only in-frame clones and is missing some. The sample lists tens of thousands of clones; about 87% were seen once. The sample in question was PBMCs, obtained 26 days after transplant. Receptors originate from a human patient who received an intestinal transplant, so some T cells may come from the graft donor.

The J gene is TRBJ2-7, the V gene TRBV5-5, with a possible D match to TRBD1 (5 bases). Germline CDR1 SGHKS, CDR2 YYEKEE (reference sequence). The CDR3 is made up of 13 amino acids. Trimming pared 0 bases from V and 3 bases from J, leaving 7 bases between. This CDR3 is CASSLVQGYEQYF. CDR3 in DNA: TGTGCCAGCAGCTTGGTGCAGGGCTACGAGCAGTACTTC.

V is TRBV7-8 and J is TRBJ1-5; unclear D gene. V was clipped by 10 bases and J by 0 bases, with 16 bases between them. This CDR3 spans 15 amino acids. Germline V gene sequence: CDR1 SGHVS, CDR2 FQNEAQ. The CDR3 region has the DNA TGTGCCACTACGGGAAAAGATCATAGCAATCAGCCCCAGCATTTT. It yields the protein CATTGKDHSNQPQHF.

The chain combines TRBV7-2 with TRBJ2-5, with TRBD2 matching 11 bases. Germline CDR1 reads SGHTA; CDR2 reads FQGNSA. The J segment lost 2 bases and the V segment lost 3 bases, leaving 8 bases of the junction unmatched. There are 17 residues in the CDR3. The CDR3 region has the DNA TGTGCCAGCAGCTTGGAACTAGCGGGGGCACAACAAGAGACCCAGTACTTC. Protein sequence: CASSLELAGAQQETQYF.

This clone was seen only once. This chain links TRBV6-5 with TRBJ2-3; D ambiguous. The CDR3 length is 13 residues. CDR1 is MNHEY, CDR2 SVGAGI, per germline. V dropped 0 bases and J dropped 3 bases, with 4 bases sitting between them. This CDR3 is CASSYSQTDTQYF. CDR3 nucleotides: TGTGCCAGCAGTTACTCCCAAACAGATACGCAGTATTTT.

The chain carries TRBV6-4 and TRBJ1-5; 7 positions match TRBD1. Germline V CDR1 and CDR2: MRHNA, SNTAGT. The junction had 8 bases not matched to a gene; V was cut back by 9 bases and J by 3 bases. CDR3 length: 14 residues. CDR3 coding DNA: TGTGCCAGATCACCAGGGGGAAACAATCAGCCCCAGCATTTT. Translation gives CARSPGGNNQPQHF.

The V and J genes are TRBV10-3 and TRBJ2-7, with a tentative D call TRBD2 (6 bases). This CDR3 has 15 amino acids. The V gene lost 6 bases and the J gene lost 2 bases, with 17 bases spanning the gap. Germline V CDR1 and CDR2: ENHRY, SYGVKD. The CDR3 region has the DNA TGTGCCATCAGCCCGGGACTCGCCAGAGCCTACGAGCAGTACGTC. Amino acid sequence: CAISPGLARAYEQYV.

The chain carries TRBV9 and TRBJ1-3; 8 bases are shared with TRBD1. This CDR3 comprises 16 residues. V shed 3 bases and J 7 bases; nucleotides not matched to a gene: 12. Germline V gives CDR1 SGDLS, CDR2 YYNGEE. This CDR3 reads CASSETPQGAGNTIYF. The CDR3 DNA reads TGTGCCAGCAGCGAGACCCCTCAGGGGGCAGGGAACACCATATATTTT.

The rearrangement uses TRBV4-1 and TRBJ1-2; D remains unclear. V gave up 0 bases and J gave up 13 bases, with 18 bases separating them. The germline gives CDR1 MGHRA, CDR2 YSYEKL. The CDR3 spans 14 residues. The CDR3 sequence is CASSQEPVSELITF. DNA of the CDR3: TGCGCCAGCAGCCAAGAGCCGGTATCCGAATTGATCACCTTC.

The rearrangement links TRBV5-4 to TRBJ2-5; TRBD1 matches at 8 bases. The CDR3 totals 16 residues. Germline assignment: CDR1 SGHNT and CDR2 YYREEE (reference sequence). V dropped 4 bases and J dropped 2; count of bases not matched to a gene: 10. CDR3 sequence reads: CASSPIQGASQETQYF. CDR3 nucleotides: TGTGCCAGCAGCCCGATCCAGGGGGCGAGTCAAGAGACCCAGTACTTC.

This sequence joins TRBV27 and TRBJ1-2; 9 bases are shared with TRBD1. Germline lookup yields CDR1 MNHEY and CDR2 SMNVEV (reference sequence). CDR3 size: 17 residues. V was clipped by 5 bases and J by 4 bases; unmatched bases: 14. CDR3 sequence reads: CASSILSRTGEFYGYTF. The CDR3 nucleotides read TGTGCCAGCAGTATACTCTCCCGGACAGGGGAGTTCTATGGCTACACCTTC.

The rearrangement joins TRBV4-1 to TRBJ2-1; 12 bases agree with TRBD2. The CDR3 loop spans 16 amino acids. With 0 bases clipped from V and 10 bases from J, the junction kept 7 bases outside the gene matches. Germline V gives CDR1 MGHRA, CDR2 YSYEKL. CDR3 amino acids: CASSQEASGRAGEQFF. The CDR3 nucleotides read TGCGCCAGCAGCCAAGAGGCTAGCGGGAGGGCAGGCGAGCAGTTCTTC.

The rearrangement links TRBV27 to TRBJ1-3; 7 bases fit TRBD1. Germline CDR1 and CDR2: MNHEY and SMNVEV (reference sequence). J gave up 0 bases and V 4 bases, and 3 bases lay outside the gene matches. This CDR3 is built from 15 residues. The CDR3 DNA is TGTGCCAGCAGTTGGACAGGCGGCTCTGGAAACACCATATATTTT. This sequence encodes CASSWTGGSGNTIYF.

The chain recombines TRBV29-1 with TRBJ1-1; D is undetermined. The V and J ends lost 4 bases and 0 bases respectively, with 9 bases between them. This CDR3 has 13 amino acids. The V gene's germline CDR1 is SQVTM and CDR2 ANQGSEA. CDR3 region: CSVGGRLNTEAFF. DNA for the CDR3: TGCAGCGTTGGAGGCAGACTGAACACTGAAGCTTTCTTT.

V gene TRBV9 combines with J gene TRBJ2-1, with D unclear. The length of the CDR3 is 15 residues. V was cut by 2 bases and J by 1 base, with 10 bases left in between. Germline assignment: CDR1 SGDLS and CDR2 YYNGEE. The CDR3 coding sequence is TGTGCCAGCAGCGTGGGCAGATGGTCCTACAATGAGCAGTTCTTC. Translated, it gives CASSVGRWSYNEQFF.

V is TRBV28 and J is TRBJ2-7, with TRBD2 identical over 12 bases. Looked up from germline, CDR1 is MDHEN and CDR2 is SYDVKM. V was pared by 6 bases and J by 5 bases, with 14 bases of the junction left unmatched. The CDR3 has 17 amino acids. This chain's CDR3 is CASSLRLAGAPRDEQYF. DNA of the CDR3: TGTGCCAGCAGCCTCCGACTAGCGGGAGCCCCCAGAGACGAGCAGTACTTC.

V usage is TRBV27 and J usage is TRBJ2-3; 11 nucleotides line up with TRBD2. The V gene's germline CDR1 is MNHEY and CDR2 SMNVEV (reference sequence). This CDR3 has 16 residues. With 5 bases clipped from V and 6 bases from J, the junction kept 10 bases outside the gene matches. CDR3 bases: TGTGCCAGCAGTCTTTCCATAGCGGGAGGGTTCGATACGCAGTATTTT. It codes for CASSLSIAGGFDTQYF.

CDR3 residues: CASSSFAGTSDDTQYF. For the CDR3, the DNA is TGTGCCAGCAGCTCGTTCGCCGGGACTAGCGACGATACGCAGTATTTT. The chain couples TRBV11-2 to TRBJ2-3; 10 bases agree with TRBD2. V lost 4 bases and J lost 6; bases outside the gene matches: 10. CDR1 and CDR2 from the germline V gene are SGHAT and FQNNGV. This CDR3 region has 16 residues.

This clone was recorded only once. The CDR3 coding sequence is TGTGCCAGCAGTCAACTACGGCCATACGAGCAGTACGTC. It encodes CASSQLRPYEQYV. The chain is built from TRBV6-1 and TRBJ2-7, with D unresolved. This CDR3 has 13 amino acids. Trimming took 5 bases from V and 4 from J, leaving 12 bases between them. CDR1 and CDR2 from the germline V gene are MNHNS and SASEGT.

The chain is built from TRBV9 and TRBJ1-2; D is perhaps TRBD1 (6 bases). The length of the CDR3 is 16 residues. Germline V CDR1 and CDR2: SGDLS, YYNGEE. V dropped 0 bases and J dropped 2 bases, with 14 bases sitting between them. CDR3 in DNA: TGTGCCAGCAGCGTAGAGGGGGGGGTGTTAAACTATGGCTACACCTTC. It translates to CASSVEGGVLNYGYTF.

This chain links TRBV6-1 with TRBJ2-3, with no clear D. Trimming took off 6 bases at V and 4 bases at J, with 8 bases between the two ends. CDR3 length: 12 residues. The germline CDR1 and CDR2 sequences are MNHNS and SASEGT. The CDR3 bases are TGTGCCAGCAGCCGGTCGCCAGATACGCAGTATTTT. The encoded protein is CASSRSPDTQYF.

This clone was observed a single time. The chain is built from TRBV30 and TRBJ2-5; 10 positions match TRBD1. CDR1 is GTSNPN and CDR2 is SVGIG in the germline V gene (reference sequence). The CDR3 runs to 16 residues. V shed 1 base, J shed 2 bases, and the junction held 7 bases outside the gene matches. The CDR3 here is CAWSARQGAQQETQYF. The CDR3, as DNA: TGTGCCTGGAGTGCAAGACAGGGGGCTCAGCAAGAGACCCAGTACTTC.

CDR3 protein: CASSPQLADTIYF. DNA of the CDR3: TGTGCCAGCAGCCCGCAGCTAGCGGACACCATATATTTT. The chain combines TRBV7-9 with TRBJ1-3; no definite D call. The germline gives CDR1 SEHNR, CDR2 FQNEAQ (reference sequence). Trimming pared 5 bases from V and 8 bases from J, leaving 13 bases between. The CDR3 has 13 amino acids.

This chain connects TRBV7-6 to TRBJ1-3; 7 nucleotides align to TRBD1. J lost 0 bases, V lost 1 base, and 9 bases had no gene match. Germline lookup yields CDR1 SGHVS and CDR2 FNYEAQ. The CDR3 sequence is 18 residues long. The CDR3 is CASSLGSQQGYSGNTIYF. DNA of the CDR3: TGTGCCAGCAGCTTAGGAAGTCAACAGGGGTACTCTGGAAACACCATATATTTT.

The V call is TRBV15, the J call TRBJ2-7, with TRBD2 matching over 7 bases. Trimming at V came to 6 bases and at J to 2 bases, leaving 10 bases not matched to a gene. The CDR3 sequence is 15 residues long. CDR1 and CDR2 (germline): LNHNV, YYDKDF (reference sequence). The CDR3 DNA reads as TGTGCCACCAGGGAGTGGGCTAGCGGAACCTACGAGCAGTACTTC. Protein product: CATREWASGTYEQYF.

The V call is TRBV11-3, the J call TRBJ1-4; TRBD1 matches at 8 bases. CDR3 length: 17 amino acids. V was clipped by 5 bases and J by 2 bases; unmatched bases: 10. Germline lookup yields CDR1 SGHNT and CDR2 YENEEA. CDR3 DNA sequence: TGTGCCAGCAGCCACGAGGGACAGGTGGGCACTAATGAAAAACTGTTTTTT. Its translation is CASSHEGQVGTNEKLFF.

The chain couples TRBV5-4 to TRBJ1-2; TRBD1 aligns across 7 bases. V dropped 4 bases and J dropped 6; count of bases not matched to a gene: 15. Germline assignment: CDR1 SGHNT and CDR2 YYREEE (reference sequence). The CDR3 spans 16 residues. The CDR3 reads CASSMGTVRAYNGYTF. The CDR3 DNA sequence: TGTGCCAGCAGCATGGGGACAGTCCGAGCTTATAATGGCTACACCTTC.

This clone appeared a single time. In DNA form, the CDR3 reads TGCGCCAGCAGCTTGGGACTAGCGGGGGGTAAAAATGAGCAGTTCTTC. This gives the protein CASSLGLAGGKNEQFF. The chain links TRBV5-1 to TRBJ2-1, with TRBD2 matching over 13 bases. Per germline, CDR1 SGHRS and CDR2 YFSETQ. Trimming took 0 bases from V and 7 from J; bases not matched to a gene: 4. The CDR3 extends over 16 amino acids.

This sequence joins TRBV6-1 and TRBJ2-3; 9 positions match TRBD1. Germline trimming cut 8 bases from V and 7 bases from J; bases unmatched to any gene: 10. The CDR3 sequence is 14 residues long. The germline gives CDR1 MNHNS, CDR2 SASEGT. The CDR3 is CASVTDRGTHTQYF. The CDR3 region has the DNA TGTGCCAGCGTTACGGACAGGGGCACCCATACGCAGTATTTT.

The rearrangement joins TRBV5-1 to TRBJ2-7, with 7 positions matching TRBD1. The CDR3 sequence is 15 residues long. With V trimmed by 1 base and J by 3 bases, 7 bases remained unmatched. CDR1 and CDR2 from the germline V gene are SGHRS and YFSETQ. The CDR3 coding sequence is TGCGCCAGCAGCTTGAGTAAGGGGGCGTTCTACGAGCAGTACTTC. This codes for CASSLSKGAFYEQYF.